These 3 T cell receptor beta chains share one sample of origin, sequenced in a study of post-analysis software for immune sequencing data. Findings of the study overall: About 5 TRBV segments were significantly more frequent in patients than in controls. TRBV5-6, TRBV5-1 and TRBV20-1 were among these segments.

Unique molecular identifiers were built into the TCR beta cDNA libraries. MiXCR was run by TCRdb on the PCR reads, yielding one entry per CDR3 protein. This table holds hundreds of thousands of distinct CDR3 sequences, roughly 29% found once. Antigens of these TCRs are unknown. The specimen sequenced was blood. All receptors come from a girl aged 5 to 17 with multiple sclerosis.

This clonotype was seen a handful of times. The chain links TRBV5-1 to TRBJ1-6; 8 bases match TRBD1. The CDR3 is 21 amino acids. Germline values: CDR1 SGHRS, CDR2 YFSETQ. V was pared by 0 bases and J by 2 bases, with 16 bases of the junction left unmatched. The CDR3 region has the DNA TGCGCCAGCAGCTTGGCTTACGGACAGGGTGCCGCAAGTACCTATAATTCACCCCTCCACTTT. It specifies CASSLAYGQGAASTYNSPLHF.

This clonotype was seen more than once but under ten times. The V and J genes are TRBV20-1 and TRBJ2-5; 7 bases line up with TRBD2. Germline V gene data show CDR1 as DFQATT and CDR2 as SNEGSKA (reference sequence). The CDR3 runs to 14 residues. The V and J ends lost 2 bases and 3 bases, in that order; junction bases with no gene match: 6. The CDR3, as DNA: TGCAGTGCTAGACGGGGTGGGGGGGAAGAGACCCAGTACTTC. It is translated as CSARRGGGEETQYF.

As concerns this clonotype: One end of the junction fails to match germline, which may point to a read error. The chain employs TRBV7-7 and TRBJ1-1, with D possibly matching TRBD1 (5 bases). Germline loops: CDR1 SSHAT, CDR2 FNYEAQ (reference sequence). The CDR3 runs to 13 residues. Written as DNA, the CDR3 is TGTGCTAGCAGCTCCGGGACGGCTACTGAAGCTTTCTTT. This translates into CASSSGTATEAFF.